The 20 T cell receptor beta chains below were found in one sample sequenced in a study of blood T cell repertoires in COVID-19. Only in-frame clones appear in the TCRdb table, and some are missing; sequencing was by immunoSEQ multiplex PCR. The sample shows approximately 120,000 clones, approximately 85% of them seen only once. Sequenced material: peripheral blood. Receptor source: an elderly woman with COVID-19, enrolled during active disease.

The V gene is TRBV15, the J gene TRBJ1-3, with D unresolved. Trimming stripped 0 bases from V and 4 bases from J, with 7 bases between. Germline V gene sequence: CDR1 LNHNV, CDR2 YYDKDF (reference sequence). CDR3 length equals 14 residues. In DNA, the CDR3 is TGTGCCACCAGCAGAGATTTAACAGGAAACACCATATATTTT. This translates into CATSRDLTGNTIYF.

The chain links TRBV3-1 (or the pseudogene TRBV3-2) to TRBJ2-3; TRBD2 matches 12 bases. With 5 bases clipped from V and 5 bases from J, the junction kept 11 bases outside the gene matches. Germline V gene data show CDR1 as LGHDT and CDR2 as YNNKEL (reference sequence). This CDR3 contains 17 residues. CDR3 loop: CASSLRTSGMGVDTQYF. The DNA for the CDR3 is TGTGCCAGCAGCTTACGGACTAGCGGGATGGGAGTAGATACGCAGTATTTT.

This clone appeared once. The chain combines TRBV27 with TRBJ2-7, with D possibly matching TRBD2 (7 bases). CDR3 size: 17 residues. From germline, CDR1 is MNHEY and CDR2 SMNVEV (reference sequence). V lost 8 bases and J 3 bases, leaving 26 bases between the germline ends. The CDR3, as DNA: TGTGCCAGCGGTCCACAATCGGGGGGCCGTCTGGTCTACGAGCAGTACTTC. Its protein is CASGPQSGGRLVYEQYF.

The CDR3 bases are TGTGCCAGCAGCCCCAACCGGAGTTACGGTGAAAAACTGTTTTTT. Protein sequence: CASSPNRSYGEKLFF. The genes are TRBV27 and TRBJ1-4; no clear D. The CDR3 has 15 residues. V lost 6 bases to trimming and J lost 7 bases, with 18 bases between them. Germline V gene data show CDR1 as MNHEY and CDR2 as SMNVEV (reference sequence).

This chain connects TRBV10-3 to TRBJ2-7; 7 positions match TRBD1. The germline V gene has CDR1 ENHRY and CDR2 SYGVKD. The CDR3 has 15 amino acids. V was clipped by 6 bases and J by 2 bases; unmatched bases: 10. Here the CDR3 DNA reads TGTGCCATCAGGGGACCGGGACAGTCACCCTACGAGCAGTACTTC. Translated, it gives CAIRGPGQSPYEQYF.

This clone occurred once. The chain recombines TRBV4-3 with TRBJ1-6; no clear D gene. Germline values: CDR1 LGHNA, CDR2 YSLEER. The V gene lost 2 bases and the J gene lost 0 bases, with 23 bases spanning the gap. This CDR3 region has 21 residues. The CDR3 bases are TGCGCCAGCAGCCAAAACCCCCCTGTAGGAGGACTGAGCTCCTATAATTCACCCCTCCACTTT. Translating gives CASSQNPPVGGLSSYNSPLHF.

This clone has just one count. The chain has TRBV7-3 and TRBJ1-6; 7 bases agree with TRBD1. With 0 bases clipped from V and 10 bases from J, the junction kept 3 bases outside the gene matches. CDR3 length: 14 residues. CDR1 and CDR2 (germline): SGHTA, FQGTGA. For the CDR3, the DNA is TGTGCCAGCAGCTTAACAGGGGGCGAATCACCCCTCCACTTT. Its protein is CASSLTGGESPLHF.

The genes are TRBV6-1 and TRBJ1-5, with D maybe TRBD1 (6 bases). The CDR3 consists of 16 residues. V lost 3 bases to trimming and J lost 1 base, with 13 bases between them. The germline gives CDR1 MNHNS, CDR2 SASEGT. The CDR3 DNA sequence: TGTGCCAGCAGTGAGACAGGTTTCTGGAGCAATCAGCCCCAGCATTTT. Protein: CASSETGFWSNQPQHF.

The chain employs TRBV11-1 and TRBJ1-2; D is possibly TRBD1 (5 bases). CDR3 size: 14 residues. Germline V CDR1 and CDR2: SGHAT, FQDESV (reference sequence). V shed 5 bases and J shed 4 bases, with 14 bases lying between them. CDR3 nucleotide sequence: TGTGCCAGCAGCCCGGTCGGACAAATCTATGGCTACACCTTC. As protein: CASSPVGQIYGYTF.

This chain uses TRBV19 with TRBJ1-5; D gene ambiguous. Germline V lookup: CDR1 LNHDA, CDR2 SQIVND (reference sequence). The CDR3 runs 13 residues. Trimming left V 6 bases short and J 2 bases short, with 8 bases between. The CDR3 sequence: CASSGDRNQPQHF. CDR3 DNA sequence: TGTGCCAGTAGCGGGGATCGCAATCAGCCCCAGCATTTT.

This clone was detected only a few times. The chain links TRBV4-3 to TRBJ1-5; maybe TRBD1 (5 bases). In germline, CDR1 is LGHNA, CDR2 YSLEER. With 0 bases removed from V and 4 bases from J, the gap between germline ends came to 13 bases. The CDR3 is 16 residues long. CDR3 loop: CASSQDGGEGNQPQHF. The CDR3 nucleotides read TGCGCCAGCAGCCAAGATGGGGGGGAAGGGAATCAGCCCCAGCATTTT.

This clone came up a few times. The chain employs TRBV6-2 or TRBV6-3 and TRBJ1-2; TRBD1 matches 7 bases. This CDR3 contains 13 residues. V gave up 6 bases and J gave up 2 bases; unmatched junction bases: 3. The germline CDR1 and CDR2 sequences are MNHEY and SVGEGT. CDR3 DNA: TGTGCCAGCAGCTGGGACAGCAACTATGGCTACACCTTC. Translating gives CASSWDSNYGYTF.

The chain is built from TRBV19 and TRBJ2-5; 10 bases are shared with TRBD1. The germline CDR1 and CDR2 sequences are LNHDA and SQIVND (reference sequence). This CDR3 comprises 17 residues. The junction had 14 bases not matched to a gene; V was cut back by 5 bases and J by 5 bases. Here the CDR3 DNA reads TGTGCCAGTAGTGCTTTTCTACGACAGGGGGCTGCGGAGACCCAGTACTTC. Translated: CASSAFLRQGAAETQYF. Full variable domain (rest looked up from reference TRBV19 and TRBJ2-5): DGGITQSPKYLFRKEGQNVTLSCEQNLNHDAMYWYRQDPGQGLRLIYYSQIVNDFQKGDIAEGYSVSREKKESFPLTVTSAQKNPTAFYLCASSAFLRQGAAETQYFGPGTRLLVL.

Sample share makes this clone medium-sized. The chain is built from TRBV5-1 and TRBJ2-7; tentatively, D is TRBD1 (6 bases). The V and J ends lost 1 base and 6 bases respectively, with 14 bases between them. The CDR3 spans 14 residues. CDR1 is SGHRS, CDR2 YFSETQ, per germline. This CDR3 is CASSLLQGHGEQYF. As DNA, the CDR3 is TGCGCCAGCAGCTTGTTACAGGGTCATGGCGAGCAGTACTTC.

The chain couples TRBV7-2 to TRBJ2-7; 10 bases align to TRBD2. CDR1 is SGHTA, CDR2 FQGNSA, per germline. The CDR3 is 18 amino acids. Germline trimming cut 0 bases from V and 3 bases from J; bases unmatched to any gene: 11. The CDR3 sequence: CASSLAPPGLANLYEQYF. The CDR3 coding sequence is TGTGCCAGCAGCTTAGCCCCGCCGGGACTAGCGAACCTCTACGAGCAGTACTTC. Looking up the rest from reference TRBV7-2 and TRBJ2-7 gives the full variable domain: GAGVSQSPSNKVTEKGKDVELRCDPISGHTALYWYRQSLGQGLEFLIYFQGNSAPDKSGLPSDRFSAERTGGSVSTLTIQRTQQEDSAVYLCASSLAPPGLANLYEQYFGPGTRLTVT.

The gene calls are TRBV5-6 and TRBJ2-2; the D gene is possibly TRBD1 (6 bases). Germline loops: CDR1 SGHDT, CDR2 YYEEEE. Trimming left V 3 bases short and J 4 bases short, with 13 bases between. This CDR3 spans 15 amino acids. As DNA, the CDR3 is TGTGCCAGCAGCTACAGGGCCCGAGGCACCGGGGAGCTGTTTTTT. Its protein is CASSYRARGTGELFF. Filled out from reference TRBV5-6 and TRBJ2-2, the complete variable domain reads DAGVTQSPTHLIKTRGQQVTLRCSPKSGHDTVSWYQQALGQGPQFIFQYYEEEERQRGNFPDRFSGHQFPNYSSELNVNALLLGDSALYLCASSYRARGTGELFFGEGSRLTVL.

This clone was detected once. The CDR3 loop is CASLAGPWTSVETQYF. CDR3 coding DNA: TGCGCCAGCTTAGCCGGACCCTGGACTAGCGTGGAGACCCAGTACTTC. The chain joins TRBV5-1 to TRBJ2-5; 9 bases align to TRBD2. V dropped 7 bases and J dropped 5; count of bases not matched to a gene: 15. CDR3 length: 16 amino acids. The V gene's germline CDR1 is SGHRS and CDR2 YFSETQ.

The J gene is TRBJ1-4, the V gene TRBV12-3 or TRBV12-4; D is unresolved. V was pared by 6 bases and J by 4 bases, with 9 bases between. The CDR3 is 13 residues long. CDR3 residues: CASSPGSNEKLFF. In DNA, the CDR3 is TGTGCCAGCAGCCCGGGGAGTAATGAAAAACTGTTTTTT.

V usage is TRBV20-1 and J usage is TRBJ2-3; 10 bases line up with TRBD1. There are 14 residues in the CDR3. Trimming at V came to 3 bases and at J to 4 bases, leaving 4 bases not matched to a gene. In germline, CDR1 is DFQATT, CDR2 SNEGSKA (reference sequence). The CDR3 bases are TGCAGTGCTAGTAAGGGACAGGGGCCAGATACGCAGTATTTT. This sequence encodes CSASKGQGPDTQYF.

There are a few counts of this clone. The rearrangement links TRBV28 to TRBJ1-1, with TRBD1 matching 10 bases. The CDR3 covers 15 residues. Germline CDR1 is MDHEN and CDR2 is SYDVKM. Trimming removed 5 bases from V and 11 bases from J; junction bases left unmatched: 14. The CDR3 DNA reads TGTGCCAGCAGTCCGAGGGACAGGGGATTCTCCCGCGCTTTCTTT. Translated, it gives CASSPRDRGFSRAFF. Full variable domain (outside the CDR3, taken from reference TRBV28 and TRBJ1-1): DVKVTQSSRYLVKRTGEKVFLECVQDMDHENMFWYRQDPGLGLRLIYFSYDVKMKEKGDIPEGYSVSREKKERFSLILESASTNQTSMYLCASSPRDRGFSRAFFGQGTRLTVV.